Each of the 17 T cell receptor beta chains below was sequenced from the same sample in a study of T cells in localized non-small cell lung cancer. Profiled with immunoSEQ multiplex PCR; TCRdb holds only in-frame clones, not every one. The sample shows fewer than 1,500 clones, approximately 24% of them seen only once. The specimen was lung tumor tissue, collected before any cancer treatment. The receptors here all came from a man aged 35 to 69 with stage II lung adenocarcinoma.

This clone was detected a few times. V and J are TRBV9 and TRBJ2-7, with D tentatively TRBD1 (6 bases). The CDR3 is made up of 15 amino acids. Between the trimmed V and J ends, which lost 1 base and 7 bases, there was a span of 18 bases. Germline lookup yields CDR1 SGDLS and CDR2 YYNGEE. The CDR3 DNA sequence: TGTGCCAGCAGCGTACATCCGCAGGGGCCAGGGGAGCAGTACTTC. This gives the protein CASSVHPQGPGEQYF.

This chain links TRBV28 with TRBJ2-2; D gene unclear. Germline loops: CDR1 MDHEN, CDR2 SYDVKM. The V end lost 10 bases, the J end lost 3 bases, and 18 bases lay between the germline ends. The CDR3 totals 15 residues. CDR3 sequence: CAILADKMDTGELFF. DNA for the CDR3: TGTGCCATCCTCGCAGATAAAATGGACACCGGGGAGCTGTTTTTT.

This clone was seen more than once but under ten times. The CDR3 loop reads CASSLDTGHLYEQYF. The CDR3 bases are TGTGCCAGCAGCTTAGATACGGGACACCTCTACGAGCAGTACTTC. V usage is TRBV11-3 and J usage is TRBJ2-7; D may be TRBD1 (6 bases). CDR3 length: 15 residues. Trimming pared 0 bases from V and 3 bases from J, leaving 12 bases between. Germline CDR1 is SGHNT and CDR2 is YENEEA.

This sequence joins TRBV30 and TRBJ1-2; D not certain. The CDR3 length is 13 residues. CDR1 is GTSNPN, CDR2 SVGIG, per germline (reference sequence). V was pared by 0 bases and J by 4 bases, with 9 bases between. As DNA, the CDR3 is TGTGCCTGGAGTGTCGGTTCCCCCTATGGCTACACCTTC. This sequence encodes CAWSVGSPYGYTF.

The chain combines TRBV11-3 with TRBJ1-2; D is ambiguous. The CDR3 runs to 15 residues. V was trimmed by 4 bases and J by 0 bases, leaving 12 bases between them. In germline, CDR1 is SGHNT, CDR2 YENEEA. CDR3: CASSSGVGANYGYTF. The CDR3 DNA sequence: TGTGCCAGCAGCTCGGGAGTTGGGGCTAACTATGGCTACACCTTC.

This clone was found once. The chain recombines TRBV14 with TRBJ2-5, with D unresolved. V was shortened by 0 bases and J by 4 bases, with 12 bases between the two germline ends. This CDR3 is built from 15 residues. Germline-derived CDR1 and CDR2 are SGHDN and FVKESK. As DNA, the CDR3 is TGTGCCAGCAGCCAAGATCTGGTGTCAAGAGAGACCCAGTACTTC. It is translated as CASSQDLVSRETQYF.

This clone has a handful of counts. This chain links TRBV6-8 with TRBJ2-2; possible D gene TRBD1, 5 bases. V lost 7 bases to trimming and J lost 5 bases, with 14 bases between them. Germline CDR1 and CDR2: MNHGY and SAAAGT. This CDR3 spans 14 amino acids. For the CDR3, the DNA is TGTGCCAGCACGTTCCCGACAGTGACCGGGGAGCTGTTTTTT. Translating it yields CASTFPTVTGELFF.

This clone occurred once. This chain joins TRBV30 and TRBJ1-6, with 7 bases fitting TRBD1. Germline trimming cut 3 bases from V and 6 bases from J; bases unmatched to any gene: 2. The CDR3 covers 13 residues. Germline V lookup: CDR1 GTSNPN, CDR2 SVGIG (reference sequence). The CDR3 sequence: CAWRGTANSPLHF. DNA of the CDR3: TGTGCCTGGAGGGGGACAGCTAATTCACCCCTCCACTTT. Complete variable domain (other parts from reference TRBV30 and TRBJ1-6): SQTIHQWPATLVQPVGSPLSLECTVEGTSNPNLYWYRQAAGRGLQLLFYSVGIGQISSEVPQNLSASRPQDRQFILSSKKLLLSDSGFYLCAWRGTANSPLHFGNGTRLTVT.

This clone occurred a few times. The chain combines TRBV10-3 with TRBJ1-1; D possibly corresponds to TRBD1 (6 bases). Germline-derived CDR1 and CDR2 are ENHRY and SYGVKD. The CDR3 has 15 residues. Trimming stripped 10 bases from V and 1 base from J, with 19 bases between. CDR3 bases: TGTGCCACCAAACCCCCACAGGGCCCGAACACTGAAGCTTTCTTT. This sequence encodes CATKPPQGPNTEAFF.

This clone was seen a few times. CDR3 bases: TGTGCCAGCTTCGCCAAAGGGGACAGGGGGTTCTACGAGCAGTACGTC. This gives the protein CASFAKGDRGFYEQYV. This chain links TRBV9 with TRBJ2-7; 11 nucleotides line up with TRBD1. The CDR3 has 16 amino acids. Trimming at V came to 7 bases and at J to 3 bases, leaving 12 bases not matched to a gene. Germline CDR1 and CDR2: SGDLS and YYNGEE.

This clone was picked up a small number of times. The V gene is TRBV22-1, the J gene TRBJ1-3. TRBV22-1 is deemed a pseudogene. The CDR3 has 15 residues. The CDR3 bases are TGTGCCAGCAGCACCCCAGCCGTCTCTGGAAACACCATATATTTT. It is translated as CASSTPAVSGNTIYF.

This clone has more than one count but fewer than ten. V and J are TRBV6-8 and TRBJ1-3; 8 bases are a match to TRBD1. The germline V gene has CDR1 MNHGY and CDR2 SAAAGT. Germline trimming cut 10 bases from V and 0 bases from J; bases unmatched to any gene: 11. The length of the CDR3 is 16 residues. Here the CDR3 reads CAISDRGGASGNTIYF. The DNA of the CDR3 is TGTGCCATCTCAGACAGGGGAGGCGCCTCTGGAAACACCATATATTTT.

The chain uses TRBV23-1 and TRBJ2-3; tentatively, D is TRBD2 (7 bases). TRBV23-1 is an open reading frame, and its role is uncertain. This CDR3 contains 16 residues. V lost 4 bases, J lost 3 bases, and 17 bases lay in between. The CDR3 DNA follows: TGCGCCAGCAGTCTCCTCGGGGGGCTAGTGACAGATACGCAGTATTTT. Amino acids: CASSLLGGLVTDTQYF.

This clone has just a few counts. The chain combines TRBV6-8 with TRBJ1-4; D is unresolved. The CDR3 runs 14 residues. CDR1 and CDR2 from the germline V gene are MNHGY and SAAAGT. V was trimmed by 6 bases and J by 5 bases, leaving 13 bases between them. The CDR3 is CASSSGLVNEKLFF. CDR3 DNA: TGTGCCAGCAGCTCCGGATTGGTAAATGAAAAACTGTTTTTT.

The chain recombines TRBV2 with TRBJ2-2; 9 nucleotides align to TRBD2. The germline V gene has CDR1 SNHLY and CDR2 FYNNEI. The CDR3 runs 14 residues. With V trimmed by 5 bases and J by 7 bases, 5 bases remained unmatched. The CDR3 here is CASSQQRGDGELFF. The CDR3 DNA follows: TGTGCCAGCAGTCAACAGCGGGGGGACGGGGAGCTGTTTTTT.

The CDR3 DNA follows: TGCGCCAGCAGCCCCGAGCCAGCTCACTCCTACGAGCAGTACGTC. This codes for CASSPEPAHSYEQYV. The V call is TRBV5-1, the J call TRBJ2-7; D is undetermined. This CDR3 has 15 amino acids. CDR1 SGHRS and CDR2 YFSETQ come from the germline V gene. Trimming took 4 bases from V and 0 from J, leaving 14 bases between them.

This chain joins TRBV5-1 and TRBJ2-7; 10 bases align to TRBD1. Germline V lookup: CDR1 SGHRS, CDR2 YFSETQ. V was pared by 0 bases and J by 4 bases, with 4 bases of the junction left unmatched. The CDR3 is 15 residues long. The CDR3 spells CASSLAPGQGYEQYF. The CDR3 DNA sequence: TGCGCCAGCAGCTTGGCTCCGGGACAGGGGTACGAGCAGTACTTC.